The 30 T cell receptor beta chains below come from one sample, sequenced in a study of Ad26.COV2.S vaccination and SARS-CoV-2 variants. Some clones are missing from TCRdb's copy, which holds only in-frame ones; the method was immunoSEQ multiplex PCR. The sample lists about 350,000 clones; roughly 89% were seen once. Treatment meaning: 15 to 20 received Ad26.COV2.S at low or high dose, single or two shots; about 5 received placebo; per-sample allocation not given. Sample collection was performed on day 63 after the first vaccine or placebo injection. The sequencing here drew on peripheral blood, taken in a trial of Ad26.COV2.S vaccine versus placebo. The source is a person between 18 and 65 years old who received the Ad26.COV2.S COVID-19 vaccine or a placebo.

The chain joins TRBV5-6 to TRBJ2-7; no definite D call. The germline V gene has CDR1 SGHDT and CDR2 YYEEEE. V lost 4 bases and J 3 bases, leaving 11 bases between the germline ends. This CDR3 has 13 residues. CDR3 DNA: TGTGCCAGCAGCCGAGACACCGGCTACGAGCAGTACTTC. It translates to CASSRDTGYEQYF.

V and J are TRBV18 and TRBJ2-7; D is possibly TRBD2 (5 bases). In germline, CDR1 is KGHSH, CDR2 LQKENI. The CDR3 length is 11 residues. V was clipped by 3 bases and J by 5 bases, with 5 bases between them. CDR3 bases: TGTGCCAGCTCACCGGGAGACGAGCAGTACTTC. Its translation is CASSPGDEQYF.

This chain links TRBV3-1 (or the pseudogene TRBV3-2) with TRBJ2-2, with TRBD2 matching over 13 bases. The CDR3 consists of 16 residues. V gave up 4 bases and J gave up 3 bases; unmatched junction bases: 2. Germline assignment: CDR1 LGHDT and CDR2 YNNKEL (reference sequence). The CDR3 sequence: CASSLLAGGHTGELFF. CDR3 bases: TGTGCCAGCAGCCTACTAGCGGGGGGGCACACCGGGGAGCTGTTTTTT.

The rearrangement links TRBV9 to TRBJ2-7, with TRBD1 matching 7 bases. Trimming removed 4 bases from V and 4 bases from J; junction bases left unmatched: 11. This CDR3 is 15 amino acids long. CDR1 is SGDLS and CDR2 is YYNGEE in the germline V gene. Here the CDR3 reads CASSTSPDREYEQYF. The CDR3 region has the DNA TGTGCCAGCAGCACAAGCCCCGACAGGGAGTACGAGCAGTACTTC.

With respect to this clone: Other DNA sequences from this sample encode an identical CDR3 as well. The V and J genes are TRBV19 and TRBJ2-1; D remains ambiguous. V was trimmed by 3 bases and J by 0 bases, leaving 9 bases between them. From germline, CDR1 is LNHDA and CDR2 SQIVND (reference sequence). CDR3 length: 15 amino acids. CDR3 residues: CASSIDQSSYNEQFF. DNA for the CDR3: TGTGCCAGTAGTATTGACCAGAGCTCCTACAATGAGCAGTTCTTC.

The CDR3 DNA reads as TGCGCCAGCAGTGACGTCTACGAGCAGTACTTC. Translation gives CASSDVYEQYF. The V call is TRBV10-2, the J call TRBJ2-7; D gene ambiguous. The CDR3 length is 11 residues. The ends were cut back, 3 bases at V and 3 bases at J, with 3 bases in the middle. Germline V lookup: CDR1 WSHSY, CDR2 SAAADI.

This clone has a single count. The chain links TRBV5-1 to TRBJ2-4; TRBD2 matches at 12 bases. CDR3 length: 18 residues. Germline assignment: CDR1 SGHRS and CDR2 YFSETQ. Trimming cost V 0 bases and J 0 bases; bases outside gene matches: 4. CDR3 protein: CASSLEPSGGVAKNIQYF. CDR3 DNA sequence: TGCGCCAGCAGCTTGGAACCTAGCGGGGGGGTAGCCAAAAACATTCAGTACTTC.

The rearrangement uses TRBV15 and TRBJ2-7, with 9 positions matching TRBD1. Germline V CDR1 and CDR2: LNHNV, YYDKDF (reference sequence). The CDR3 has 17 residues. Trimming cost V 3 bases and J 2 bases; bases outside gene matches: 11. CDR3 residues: CATSSVPRTGAPYEQYF. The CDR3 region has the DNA TGTGCCACCAGCAGCGTACCACGGACAGGGGCCCCCTACGAGCAGTACTTC.

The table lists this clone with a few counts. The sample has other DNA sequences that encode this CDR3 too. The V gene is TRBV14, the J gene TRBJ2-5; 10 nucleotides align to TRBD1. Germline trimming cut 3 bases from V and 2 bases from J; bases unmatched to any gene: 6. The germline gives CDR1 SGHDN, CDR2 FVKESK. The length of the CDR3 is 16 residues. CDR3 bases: TGTGCCAGCAGCCAGAGGACAGGGGGGCTACAAGAGACCCAGTACTTC. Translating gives CASSQRTGGLQETQYF. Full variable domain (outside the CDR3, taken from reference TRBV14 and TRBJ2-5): EAGVTQFPSHSVIEKGQTVTLRCDPISGHDNLYWYRRVMGKEIKFLLHFVKESKQDESGMPNNRFLAERTGGTYSTLKVQPAELEDSGVYFCASSQRTGGLQETQYFGPGTRLLVL.

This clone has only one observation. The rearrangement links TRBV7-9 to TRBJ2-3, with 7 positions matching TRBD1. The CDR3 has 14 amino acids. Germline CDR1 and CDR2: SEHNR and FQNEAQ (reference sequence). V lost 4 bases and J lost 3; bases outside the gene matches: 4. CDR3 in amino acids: CASSSGTATDTQYF. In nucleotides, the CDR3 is TGTGCCAGCAGCTCAGGGACAGCGACAGATACGCAGTATTTT.

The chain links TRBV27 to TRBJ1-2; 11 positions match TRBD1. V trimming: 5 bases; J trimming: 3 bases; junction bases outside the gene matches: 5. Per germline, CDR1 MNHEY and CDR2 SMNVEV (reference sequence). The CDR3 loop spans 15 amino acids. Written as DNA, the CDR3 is TGTGCCAGCAGTGAAGGGACAGGGGGTGACTATGGCTACACCTTC. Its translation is CASSEGTGGDYGYTF.

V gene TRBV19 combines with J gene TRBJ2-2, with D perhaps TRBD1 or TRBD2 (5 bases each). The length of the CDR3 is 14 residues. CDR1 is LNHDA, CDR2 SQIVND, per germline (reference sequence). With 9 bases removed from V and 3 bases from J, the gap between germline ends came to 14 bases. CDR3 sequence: CASDTGTYTGELFF. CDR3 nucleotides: TGTGCCAGCGATACCGGGACCTACACCGGGGAGCTGTTTTTT.

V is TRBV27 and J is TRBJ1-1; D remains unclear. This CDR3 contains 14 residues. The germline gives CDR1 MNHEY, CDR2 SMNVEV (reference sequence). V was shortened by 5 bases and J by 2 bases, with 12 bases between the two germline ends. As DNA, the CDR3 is TGTGCCAGCAGTGCCACCATAGACAACACTGAAGCTTTCTTT. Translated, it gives CASSATIDNTEAFF.

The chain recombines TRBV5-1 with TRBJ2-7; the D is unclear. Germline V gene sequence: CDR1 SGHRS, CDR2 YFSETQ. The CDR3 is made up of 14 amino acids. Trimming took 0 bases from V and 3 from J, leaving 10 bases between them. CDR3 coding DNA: TGCGCCAGCAGCTTGGAGGCCGGGTTCTACGAGCAGTACTTC. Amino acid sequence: CASSLEAGFYEQYF.

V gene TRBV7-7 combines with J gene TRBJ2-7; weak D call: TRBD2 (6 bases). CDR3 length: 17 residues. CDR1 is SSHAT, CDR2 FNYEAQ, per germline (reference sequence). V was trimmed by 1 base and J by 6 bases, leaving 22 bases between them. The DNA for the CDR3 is TGTGCCAGCAGCTTAGATCCGACCCCACCCCGGAGGGGCGAGCAGTACTTC. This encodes CASSLDPTPPRRGEQYF. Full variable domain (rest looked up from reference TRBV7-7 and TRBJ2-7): GAGVSQSPRYKVTKRGQDVTLRCDPISSHATLYWYQQALGQGPEFLTYFNYEAQPDKSGLPSDRFSAERPEGSISTLTIQRTEQRDSAMYRCASSLDPTPPRRGEQYFGPGTRLTVT.

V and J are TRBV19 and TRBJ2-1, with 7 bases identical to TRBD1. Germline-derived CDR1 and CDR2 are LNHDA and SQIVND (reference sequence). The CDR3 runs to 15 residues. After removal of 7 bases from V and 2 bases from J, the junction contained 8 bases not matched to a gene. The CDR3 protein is CASTPTGITYNEQFF. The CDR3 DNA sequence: TGTGCCAGTACTCCGACAGGGATCACCTACAATGAGCAGTTCTTC.

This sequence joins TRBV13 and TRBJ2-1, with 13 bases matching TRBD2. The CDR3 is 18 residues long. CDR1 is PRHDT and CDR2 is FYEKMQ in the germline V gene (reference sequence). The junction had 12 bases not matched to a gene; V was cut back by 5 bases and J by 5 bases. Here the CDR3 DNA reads TGTGCCAGCAGCGCGGATAATGTTGGGACTAGCGGGGACAATGAGCAGTTCTTC. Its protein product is CASSADNVGTSGDNEQFF.

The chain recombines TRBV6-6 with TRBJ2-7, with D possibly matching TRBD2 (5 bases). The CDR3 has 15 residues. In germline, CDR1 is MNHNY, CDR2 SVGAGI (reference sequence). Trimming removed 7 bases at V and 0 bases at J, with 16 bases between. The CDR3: CASKQTSGISYEQYF. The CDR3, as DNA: TGTGCCAGCAAACAAACGTCCGGGATCTCCTACGAGCAGTACTTC.

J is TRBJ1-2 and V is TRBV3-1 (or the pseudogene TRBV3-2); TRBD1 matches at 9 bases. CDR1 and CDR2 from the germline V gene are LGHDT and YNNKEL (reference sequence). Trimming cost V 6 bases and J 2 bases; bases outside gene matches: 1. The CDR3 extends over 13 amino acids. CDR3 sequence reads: CASRGQGNYGYTF. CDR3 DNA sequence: TGTGCCAGCAGGGGACAGGGAAACTATGGCTACACCTTC.

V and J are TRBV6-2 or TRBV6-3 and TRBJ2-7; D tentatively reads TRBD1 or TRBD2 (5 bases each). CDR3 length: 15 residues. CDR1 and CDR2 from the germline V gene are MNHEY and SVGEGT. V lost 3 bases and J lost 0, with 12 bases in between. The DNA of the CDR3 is TGTGCCAGCAGTTATGGGGGATGGGGCTCCTACGAGCAGTACTTC. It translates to CASSYGGWGSYEQYF.

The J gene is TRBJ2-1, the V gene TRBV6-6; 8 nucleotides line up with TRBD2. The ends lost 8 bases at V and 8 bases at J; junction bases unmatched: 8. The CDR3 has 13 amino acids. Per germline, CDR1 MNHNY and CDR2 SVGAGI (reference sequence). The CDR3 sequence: CASGGSGDYEQFF. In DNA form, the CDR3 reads TGTGCCAGCGGTGGTAGCGGGGATTATGAGCAGTTCTTC.

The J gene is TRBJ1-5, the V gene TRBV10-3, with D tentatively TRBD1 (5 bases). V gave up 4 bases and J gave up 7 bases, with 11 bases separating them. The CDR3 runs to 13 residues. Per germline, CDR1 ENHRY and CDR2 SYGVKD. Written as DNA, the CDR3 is TGTGCCATCAGTGGGGGGAGTTGGCAGCCCCAGCATTTT. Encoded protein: CAISGGSWQPQHF.

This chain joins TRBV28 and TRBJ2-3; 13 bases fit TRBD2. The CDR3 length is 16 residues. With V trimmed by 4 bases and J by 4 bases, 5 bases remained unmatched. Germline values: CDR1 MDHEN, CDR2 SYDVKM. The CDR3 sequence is CASSSWTSGSPDTQYF. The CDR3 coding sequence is TGTGCCAGCAGTTCTTGGACTAGCGGGAGCCCAGATACGCAGTATTTT.

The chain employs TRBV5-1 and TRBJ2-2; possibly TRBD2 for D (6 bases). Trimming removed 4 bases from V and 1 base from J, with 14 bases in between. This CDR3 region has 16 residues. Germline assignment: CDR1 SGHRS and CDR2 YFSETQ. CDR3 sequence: CASSMSAGRNTGELFF. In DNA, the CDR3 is TGCGCCAGCAGCATGTCCGCGGGGCGGAACACCGGGGAGCTGTTTTTT.

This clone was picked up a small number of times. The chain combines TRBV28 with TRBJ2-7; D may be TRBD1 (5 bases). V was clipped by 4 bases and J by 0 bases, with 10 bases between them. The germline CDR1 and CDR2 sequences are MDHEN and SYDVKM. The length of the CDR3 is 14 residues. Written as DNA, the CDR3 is TGTGCCAGCAGTTATACAGGAAGCTCCTACGAGCAGTACTTC. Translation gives CASSYTGSSYEQYF.

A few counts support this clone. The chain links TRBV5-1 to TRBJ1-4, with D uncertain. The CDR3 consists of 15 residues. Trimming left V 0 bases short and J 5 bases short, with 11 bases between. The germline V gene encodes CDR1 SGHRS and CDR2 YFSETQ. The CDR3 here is CASSLEGLANEKLFF. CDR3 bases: TGCGCCAGCAGCTTGGAAGGGTTGGCCAATGAAAAACTGTTTTTT.

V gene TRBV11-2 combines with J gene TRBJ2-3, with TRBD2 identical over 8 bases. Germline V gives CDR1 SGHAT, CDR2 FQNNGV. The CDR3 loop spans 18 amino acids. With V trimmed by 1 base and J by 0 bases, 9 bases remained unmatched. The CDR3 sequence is CASSLVAGSGSSTDTQYF. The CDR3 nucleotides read TGTGCCAGCAGCTTAGTAGCGGGGAGTGGGTCTAGCACAGATACGCAGTATTTT.

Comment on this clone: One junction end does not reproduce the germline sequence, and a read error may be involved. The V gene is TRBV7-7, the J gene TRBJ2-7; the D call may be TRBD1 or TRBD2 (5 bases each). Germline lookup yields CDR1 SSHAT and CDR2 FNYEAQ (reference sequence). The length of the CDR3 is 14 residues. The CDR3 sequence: CASSLGVNSGEQYF. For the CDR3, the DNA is TGTGCTAGCAGCTTAGGGGTAAACAGCGGCGAGCAGTACTTC.

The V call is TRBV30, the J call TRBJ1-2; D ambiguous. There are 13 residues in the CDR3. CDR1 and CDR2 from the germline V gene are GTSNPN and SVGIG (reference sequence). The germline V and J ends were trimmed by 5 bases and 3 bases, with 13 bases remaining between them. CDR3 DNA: TGTGCCTGGGGGCAATGGATTTACTATGGCTACACCTTC. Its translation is CAWGQWIYYGYTF.

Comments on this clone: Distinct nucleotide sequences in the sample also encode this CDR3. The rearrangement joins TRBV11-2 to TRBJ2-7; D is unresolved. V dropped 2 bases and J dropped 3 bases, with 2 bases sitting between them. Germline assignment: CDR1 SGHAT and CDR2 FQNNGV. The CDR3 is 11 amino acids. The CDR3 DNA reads TGTGCCAGCAGCTTACTCTACGAGCAGTACTTC. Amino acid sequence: CASSLLYEQYF.